The present T cell receptor (beta chain) was sequenced within a study of blood T cell repertoires in COVID-19. About the research overall: The cDNA or gDNA used as material had been derived from T cells, B-cell-depleted T cells, or PBMCs.

Germline V lookup: CDR1 SGHRS, CDR2 YFSETQ. CDR3 length: 13 amino acids. Trimming took off 0 bases at V and 1 base at J, with 4 bases between the two ends. Original methodology: Amplified reference gene primers provided the basis for estimating nucleated cell counts. Profiled with immunoSEQ multiplex PCR; TCRdb holds only in-frame clones, not every one. That table is the source of V, J and clone size, and D and trimming were worked out from the DNA. This table has about 200,000 clones, roughly 75% appearing once. Sequenced material: peripheral blood. The chain recombines TRBV5-1 with TRBJ1-2, with D uncertain. The sequence derives from a woman in her 70s with acute or convalescent COVID-19. DNA of the CDR3: TGCGCCAGCAGCTTGGCCAATAACTATGGCTACACCTTC. Translation gives CASSLANNYGYTF.